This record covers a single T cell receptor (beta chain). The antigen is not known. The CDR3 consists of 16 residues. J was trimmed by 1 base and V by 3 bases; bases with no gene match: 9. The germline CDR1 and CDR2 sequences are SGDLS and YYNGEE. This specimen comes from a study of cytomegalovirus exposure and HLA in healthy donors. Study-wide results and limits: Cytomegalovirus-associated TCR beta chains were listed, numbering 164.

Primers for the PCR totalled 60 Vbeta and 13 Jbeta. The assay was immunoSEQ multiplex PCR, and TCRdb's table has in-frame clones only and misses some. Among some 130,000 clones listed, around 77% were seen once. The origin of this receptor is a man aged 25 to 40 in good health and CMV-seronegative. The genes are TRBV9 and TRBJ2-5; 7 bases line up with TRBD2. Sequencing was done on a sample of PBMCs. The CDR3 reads CASSGGEGGTQETQYF. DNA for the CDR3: TGTGCCAGCAGCGGCGGAGAGGGAGGGACCCAAGAGACCCAGTACTTC.